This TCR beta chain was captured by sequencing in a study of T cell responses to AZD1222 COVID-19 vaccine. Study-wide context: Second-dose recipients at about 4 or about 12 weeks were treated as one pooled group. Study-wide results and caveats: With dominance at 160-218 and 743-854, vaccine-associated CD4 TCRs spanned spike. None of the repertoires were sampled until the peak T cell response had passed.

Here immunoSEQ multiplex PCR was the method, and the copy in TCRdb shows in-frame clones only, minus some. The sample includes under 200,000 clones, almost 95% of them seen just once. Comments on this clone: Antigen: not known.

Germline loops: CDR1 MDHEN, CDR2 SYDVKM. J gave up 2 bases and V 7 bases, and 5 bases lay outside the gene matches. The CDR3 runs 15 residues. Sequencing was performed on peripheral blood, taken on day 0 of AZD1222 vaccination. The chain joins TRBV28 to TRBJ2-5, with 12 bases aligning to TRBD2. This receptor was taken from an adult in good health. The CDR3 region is CASTPGLAGQETQYF. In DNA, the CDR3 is TGTGCCAGCACCCCCGGACTAGCGGGACAAGAGACCCAGTACTTC. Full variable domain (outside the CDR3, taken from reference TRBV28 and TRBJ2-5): DVKVTQSSRYLVKRTGEKVFLECVQDMDHENMFWYRQDPGLGLRLIYFSYDVKMKEKGDIPEGYSVSREKKERFSLILESASTNQTSMYLCASTPGLAGQETQYFGPGTRLLVL.